The 23 T cell receptor beta chains listed next were all sequenced from one sample in a study of CD8 T cells in Susac syndrome. Reverse transcription of 0.5 to 1 ug RNA was performed with random hexamers. TCRdb fed the immunoSEQ multiplex PCR reads into MiXCR, producing one record per CDR3 protein. Here the sample spans some 110,000 distinct CDR3 sequences, roughly 94% being singletons. Sequencing was performed on CD8+ T cells from PBMCs. The receptors were sampled from a human donor with Susac syndrome.

The chain joins TRBV14 to TRBJ1-2; no firm D call. V was trimmed by 0 bases and J by 3 bases, leaving 11 bases between them. The CDR3 loop spans 15 amino acids. The V gene's germline CDR1 is SGHDN and CDR2 FVKESK. The CDR3 loop reads CASSQDGRVDYGYTF. In DNA, the CDR3 is TGTGCCAGCAGCCAAGACGGGAGAGTGGACTATGGCTACACCTTC.

The V call is TRBV20-1, the J call TRBJ1-5, with no clear D. The V gene's germline CDR1 is DFQATT and CDR2 SNEGSKA (reference sequence). Trimming pared 2 bases from V and 0 bases from J, leaving 8 bases between. The CDR3 is made up of 14 amino acids. CDR3 sequence: CSARTSNSNQPQHF. CDR3 bases: TGCAGTGCTAGAACGTCCAATAGCAATCAGCCCCAGCATTTT.

The CDR3 sequence is CASSFEAFF. As DNA, the CDR3 is TGTGCCAGCAGCTTTGAAGCTTTCTTT. This chain uses TRBV7-9 with TRBJ1-1; unclear D gene. V dropped 3 bases and J dropped 7 bases, with 0 bases sitting between them. This CDR3 spans 9 amino acids. CDR1 and CDR2 (germline): SEHNR, FQNEAQ (reference sequence). Variable domain in full (rest from reference TRBV7-9 and TRBJ1-1): DTGVSQNPRHKITKRGQNVTFRCDPISEHNRLYWYRQTLGQGPEFLTYFQNEAQLEKSRLLSDRFSAERPKGSFSTLEIQRTEQGDSAMYLCASSFEAFFGQGTRLTVV.

A single count supports this clonotype. The chain carries TRBV5-6 and TRBJ1-5; no clear D. V lost 1 base and J 3 bases, leaving 8 bases between the germline ends. The length of the CDR3 is 14 residues. From germline, CDR1 is SGHDT and CDR2 YYEEEE. This chain's CDR3 is CASSLNNYNQPQHF. As DNA, the CDR3 is TGTGCCAGCAGCTTGAACAATTACAATCAGCCCCAGCATTTT.

This sequence joins TRBV24-1 and TRBJ2-1; maybe TRBD1 (7 bases). Trimming pared 9 bases from V and 6 bases from J, leaving 14 bases between. CDR1 and CDR2 from the germline V gene are KGHDR and SFDVKD. This CDR3 contains 13 residues. The CDR3 loop is CATGRQGGNEQFF. The CDR3 DNA is TGTGCCACCGGCAGACAGGGAGGCAATGAGCAGTTCTTC.

The CDR3 region is CSVEEDRGSTQYF. CDR3 DNA: TGCAGCGTTGAAGAGGACAGGGGGTCGACCCAGTACTTC. The chain is built from TRBV29-1 and TRBJ2-5; 10 bases agree with TRBD1. Trimming at V came to 0 bases and at J to 7 bases, leaving 2 bases not matched to a gene. Germline V gene data show CDR1 as SQVTM and CDR2 as ANQGSEA. The CDR3 sequence is 13 residues long.

This clonotype was detected only once. The rearrangement links TRBV12-3 or TRBV12-4 to TRBJ1-3; a possible D gene is TRBD1 (6 bases). Trimming took off 4 bases at V and 9 bases at J, with 7 bases between the two ends. This CDR3 has 11 residues. CDR3 protein: CASSSGATIYF. The CDR3 DNA follows: TGTGCCAGCAGTTCAGGGGCCACCATATATTTT.

This chain joins TRBV29-1 and TRBJ1-1, with a tentative D call TRBD1 (6 bases). Trimming shortened V by 6 bases and J by 0 bases, and 11 bases separated the two germline ends. From germline, CDR1 is SQVTM and CDR2 ANQGSEA. This CDR3 has 13 residues. CDR3 in amino acids: CSVETGMNTEAFF. The CDR3 DNA reads as TGCAGCGTGGAGACAGGAATGAACACTGAAGCTTTCTTT.

The chain has TRBV6-1 and TRBJ2-7; D is unclear. V dropped 7 bases and J dropped 2 bases, with 21 bases sitting between them. Per germline, CDR1 MNHNS and CDR2 SASEGT. CDR3 length: 16 amino acids. CDR3 in amino acids: CASNQEAPDKPYEQYF. CDR3 sequence (DNA): TGTGCCAGCAACCAGGAAGCACCAGATAAGCCCTACGAGCAGTACTTC.

V is TRBV19 and J is TRBJ1-5; TRBD1 matches 7 bases. V trimming: 4 bases; J trimming: 0 bases; junction bases outside the gene matches: 6. The CDR3 is 16 residues long. The germline gives CDR1 LNHDA, CDR2 SQIVND (reference sequence). This CDR3 reads CASSREGAYSNQPQHF. CDR3 sequence (DNA): TGTGCCAGTAGTAGAGAGGGGGCGTATAGCAATCAGCCCCAGCATTTT.

J is TRBJ1-6 and V is TRBV27; D gene uncertain. Looked up from germline, CDR1 is MNHEY and CDR2 is SMNVEV (reference sequence). The CDR3 totals 15 residues. Trimming left V 3 bases short and J 9 bases short, with 15 bases between. DNA for the CDR3: TGTGCCAGCAGTTTCCGGGTAGGCCTTTCTTCACCCCTCCACTTT. This translates into CASSFRVGLSSPLHF.

This clonotype was observed a single time. This chain's CDR3 is CASRATGGLDEQYF. CDR3 coding DNA: TGTGCCAGCAGGGCGACAGGGGGCCTCGACGAGCAGTACTTC. V usage is TRBV2 and J usage is TRBJ2-7; TRBD1 matches 10 bases. The CDR3 covers 14 residues. Germline V gene data show CDR1 as SNHLY and CDR2 as FYNNEI. V lost 6 bases and J lost 5; bases outside the gene matches: 7.

Written as DNA, the CDR3 is TGTGCCAGCAGTTTGTCAGGGATTAATGGCTACACCTTC. Its protein product is CASSLSGINGYTF. The gene calls are TRBV12-3 or TRBV12-4 and TRBJ1-2; tentatively, D is TRBD1 (5 bases). Trimming cost V 3 bases and J 6 bases, with 11 bases left between them. The CDR3 is 13 residues long.

This rearrangement joins TRBV29-1 to TRBJ1-3; D uncertain. This CDR3 contains 15 residues. The V end lost 5 bases, the J end lost 0 bases, and 14 bases lay between the germline ends. The germline CDR1 and CDR2 sequences are SQVTM and ANQGSEA. In nucleotides, the CDR3 is TGCAGCGTTTCCGGGTCCAAAGACTCTGGAAACACCATATATTTT. The encoded protein is CSVSGSKDSGNTIYF. The full variable domain, with the rest looked up from reference TRBV29-1 and TRBJ1-3, is SAVISQKPSRDICQRGTSLTIQCQVDSQVTMMFWYRQQPGQSLTLIATANQGSEATYESGFVIDKFPISRPNLTFSTLTVSNMSPEDSSIYLCSVSGSKDSGNTIYFGEGSWLTVV.

This chain uses TRBV3-1 with TRBJ2-3; D is perhaps TRBD1 (6 bases). This CDR3 region has 17 residues. CDR1 and CDR2 (germline): LGHDT, YNNKEL (reference sequence). Trimming removed 2 bases at V and 2 bases at J, with 17 bases between. CDR3 protein: CASSQLERGQYTDTQYF. The CDR3 nucleotides are TGTGCCAGCAGCCAACTCGAGCGCGGACAGTACACAGATACGCAGTATTTT.

This chain uses TRBV6-4 with TRBJ2-1, with D perhaps matching TRBD2 (5 bases). V was clipped by 2 bases and J by 0 bases, with 8 bases between them. The CDR3 contains 15 residues. The V gene's germline CDR1 is MRHNA and CDR2 SNTAGT. The CDR3 DNA is TGTGCCAGCAGTGACGAGGGAAGCTCCTACAATGAGCAGTTCTTC. As protein: CASSDEGSSYNEQFF.

This rearrangement joins TRBV7-6 to TRBJ1-2; 9 bases match TRBD1. With V trimmed by 4 bases and J by 6 bases, 6 bases remained unmatched. This CDR3 has 14 amino acids. CDR1 and CDR2 from the germline V gene are SGHVS and FNYEAQ. Here the CDR3 DNA reads TGTGCCAGCAGCTCTACAGGGGACAGGGATGGCTACACCTTC. Translated, it gives CASSSTGDRDGYTF. The full variable domain, rest sourced from reference TRBV7-6 and TRBJ1-2, is GAGVSQSPRYKVTKRGQDVALRCDPISGHVSLYWYRQALGQGPEFLTYFNYEAQQDKSGLPNDRFSAERPEGSISTLTIQRTEQRDSAMYRCASSSTGDRDGYTFGSGTRLTVV.

V is TRBV12-3 or TRBV12-4 and J is TRBJ2-1; possibly TRBD1 or TRBD2 for D (5 bases each). The CDR3 has 14 amino acids. The ends were cut back, 5 bases at V and 9 bases at J, with 17 bases in the middle. The CDR3 nucleotides are TGTGCCAGCAGTCCGGGACGGAGCACGGGTGAGCAGTTCTTC. This codes for CASSPGRSTGEQFF.

This clonotype was detected only once. The rearrangement joins TRBV7-9 to TRBJ2-5; no clear D gene. CDR1 and CDR2 from the germline V gene are SEHNR and FQNEAQ (reference sequence). V was cut by 0 bases and J by 2 bases, with 10 bases left in between. This CDR3 spans 15 amino acids. The CDR3 protein is CASSLASWGQETQYF. The CDR3 DNA is TGTGCCAGCAGCTTAGCGTCTTGGGGTCAAGAGACCCAGTACTTC. The variable domain in full, with the rest retrieved from reference TRBV7-9 and TRBJ2-5, is DTGVSQNPRHKITKRGQNVTFRCDPISEHNRLYWYRQTLGQGPEFLTYFQNEAQLEKSRLLSDRFSAERPKGSFSTLEIQRTEQGDSAMYLCASSLASWGQETQYFGPGTRLLVL.

This clonotype was seen just once. The chain links TRBV12-3 or TRBV12-4 to TRBJ1-1; a weak D match, TRBD1 (6 bases). The CDR3 runs to 14 residues. Deletions cut 5 bases from V and 2 bases from J, with 12 bases between. The CDR3 region has the DNA TGTGCCAGCAGTCGGACAGCAGTTAACACTGAAGCTTTCTTT. Translating gives CASSRTAVNTEAFF.

V gene TRBV5-6 combines with J gene TRBJ2-7; unclear D gene. The germline V gene encodes CDR1 SGHDT and CDR2 YYEEEE. This CDR3 contains 11 residues. V was pared by 1 base and J by 5 bases, with 4 bases between. CDR3 sequence: CASSLFDEQYF. In DNA form, the CDR3 reads TGTGCCAGCAGCTTGTTCGACGAGCAGTACTTC. Looking up the rest from reference TRBV5-6 and TRBJ2-7 gives the full variable domain: DAGVTQSPTHLIKTRGQQVTLRCSPKSGHDTVSWYQQALGQGPQFIFQYYEEEERQRGNFPDRFSGHQFPNYSSELNVNALLLGDSALYLCASSLFDEQYFGPGTRLTVT.

The chain carries TRBV9 and TRBJ1-2, with 10 bases identical to TRBD1. Per germline, CDR1 SGDLS and CDR2 YYNGEE. This CDR3 has 15 residues. J lost 5 bases, V lost 4 bases, and 8 bases had no gene match. The CDR3 here is CASSPETGGAYGYTF. CDR3 sequence (DNA): TGTGCCAGCAGCCCCGAGACAGGGGGCGCGTATGGCTACACCTTC.

The chain recombines TRBV5-4 with TRBJ2-4; D is undetermined. The germline gives CDR1 SGHNT, CDR2 YYREEE (reference sequence). This CDR3 has 17 residues. V gave up 0 bases and J gave up 0 bases, with 13 bases separating them. The CDR3, as DNA: TGTGCCAGCAGCTTGGCGCAATCCGGGTTAGCCAAAAACATTCAGTACTTC. As protein: CASSLAQSGLAKNIQYF.